This T cell receptor beta chain was captured by sequencing in a study of shared clonotypes between healthy human individuals. Overall study: Each donor's CD8 memory used one plate, CD8 naive two, each CD4 subset three.

CD45RO-negative, CCR7-selected cells formed the naive CD8 fraction, which excluded terminally differentiated effector memory CD45RA+ cells. The germline gives CDR1 LNHDA, CDR2 SQIVND (reference sequence). The CDR3 consists of 16 residues. V was pared by 5 bases and J by 3 bases, with 18 bases between. Study observations and caveats: Sharing across four donors was highest in naive CD4 (roughly 5%) and lowest in memory CD8 (around 0.4%). Across subsets, estimated richness was generally greater for naive than for memory populations.

Worth noting for this clone: The antigen remains unidentified.

For sorted subsets, approximately 180 ng DNA per replicate equaled about 27,000 T cell genomes. The protocol was immunoSEQ multiplex PCR, while the TCRdb copy is restricted to in-frame clones and leaves out a portion. This sample yields about 2.2 million clones, of which about 94% are seen a single time; about 1.7% belongs to the top ten. This receptor was identified in a man aged 18 to 29 in good health. Some clones in this sample may be carry-over from other donors' samples. The V call is TRBV19, the J call TRBJ2-3; no clear D gene. Sequencing was carried out using naive CD8+ T cells from PBMCs. The DNA for the CDR3 is TGTGCCAGTAGTGTAAACCGGGCCTCGTGGACAGATACGCAGTATTTT. This gives the protein CASSVNRASWTDTQYF.